Listed below are T cell receptor beta chains from one sample, sequenced in a study of T-cell reconstitution after alpha-beta-depleted transplantation in children. TCRdb passed the PCR reads through MiXCR, listing each CDR3 protein once. The sample holds approximately 130,000 distinct CDR3 sequences, roughly 10% seen once. The source was PBMCs, mostly from graft donor cells, collected 180 days after TCRalphabeta/CD19-depleted stem cell transplant. These receptors were obtained from a girl younger than two who had a stem cell transplant for combined immunodeficiency, so the T cells may come from the graft donor. The CDR3 runs from the conserved cysteine through the conserved F or W. Each record gives: V gene, D gene, clone size, J gene, CDR3 DNA, CDR3 protein. A D gene is named only where the DNA matches it firmly. Rows may omit the clone size; those that give it use once, few, many or a size class.

TRBV20-1	-	few	TRBJ1-3	TGCAGTGCTAGATCGTACCCGGCCGGAGGAAACACCATATATTTT	CSARSYPAGGNTIYF
TRBV29-1	TRBD1	many	TRBJ2-2	TGCAGCGTTAGACAGGGGAACACCGGGGAGCTGTTTTTT	CSVRQGNTGELFF
TRBV20-1	-	many	TRBJ2-5	TGCAGTGCTAGCGACCCCTACGGTCAAGAGACCCAGTACTTC	CSASDPYGQETQYF
TRBV7-6	TRBD1	-	TRBJ2-2	TGTGCCAGCGGCTACCCCGTGGACAGGGGGAACACCGGGGAGCTGTTTTTT	CASGYPVDRGNTGELFF
TRBV10-3	-	many	TRBJ1-3	TGTGCCATCAGGATCCAGTCTGGAAACACCATATATTTT	CAIRIQSGNTIYF
TRBV4-2	-	many	TRBJ2-3	TGTGCCAGCAGCCACGACCCGTGGGAGACAGATACGCAGTATTTT	CASSHDPWETDTQYF
TRBV3-1	-	few	TRBJ2-5	TGTGCCAGCAGCCAGGCTTACCTACAAGAGACCCAGTACTTC	CASSQAYLQETQYF
TRBV5-5	-	few	TRBJ2-6	TGTGCCAGCGCACCCAGGGGGGGTGGGGCCAACGTCCTGACTTTC	CASAPRGGGANVLTF
TRBV7-2	-	-	TRBJ2-3	TGTGCCAGCAGGCTGACTGGGGATACGCAGTATTTT	CASRLTGDTQYF
TRBV9	-	-	TRBJ1-2	TGTGCCAGCAGCGTAGGGCAGGACTATGGCTACACCTTC	CASSVGQDYGYTF
TRBV12-3/TRBV12-4	TRBD1	few	TRBJ1-1	TGTGCCAGCAGGGGAGGGACAGGGAACACTGAAGCTTTCTTT	CASRGGTGNTEAFF
TRBV5-5	-	-	TRBJ2-1	TGTGCCAGCAGCTTTCCTTCGGACGACAATGAGCAGTTCTTC	CASSFPSDDNEQFF
TRBV5-1	-	-	TRBJ1-2	TGCGCCAGCAGCTTGGGGGGGGGGACGGACGGCTATGGCTACACCTTC	CASSLGGGTDGYGYTF
TRBV6-2/TRBV6-3	TRBD1	few	TRBJ1-2	TGTGCCAGCAGTGACAGGGGGCCTTTCCCTAACTATGGCTACACCTTC	CASSDRGPFPNYGYTF
TRBV7-9	-	few	TRBJ2-4	TGTGCCAGCAGCTTCTCCGGGAGCCCCGCCAAAAACATTCAGTACTTC	CASSFSGSPAKNIQYF
TRBV5-1	-	few	TRBJ1-4	TGCGCCAGCACCCCGGGCACAGGGATAGGGGATGAAAAACTGTTTTTT	CASTPGTGIGDEKLFF
TRBV30	-	-	TRBJ1-3	TGTGCCTGGAGGGGGGAGGCCAGGACCATATATTTT	CAWRGEARTIYF
TRBV11-2	TRBD2	few	TRBJ2-7	TGTGCCAGCAGCTTAGATCTTACCGGGACTAGCGGATCCTACGAGCAGTACTTC	CASSLDLTGTSGSYEQYF
TRBV18	-	few	TRBJ2-7	TGTGCCAGCTCAGGTGCTCCAGGGAACCCCTCCTACGAGCAGTACTTC	CASSGAPGNPSYEQYF
TRBV20-1	TRBD2	-	TRBJ2-7	TGCAGTGCTATTAATCTAGCGGGGGCCACCTACGAGCAGTACTTC	CSAINLAGATYEQYF
TRBV29-1	TRBD2	-	TRBJ2-3	TGCAGCGTTTGGATAGCGGGAGCCACAGATACGCAGTATTTT	CSVWIAGATDTQYF
TRBV25-1	TRBD2	-	TRBJ2-1	TGTGCCAGCAGTGAAGGCGGGAGGGCCTACAATAAGCAGTTCTTC	CASSEGGRAYNKQFF
TRBV12-3/TRBV12-4	-	few	TRBJ1-5	TGTGCCAGCAGTTTAAGGGAAGGTATCAATCAGCCCCAGCATTTT	CASSLREGINQPQHF
TRBV20-1	TRBD1	many	TRBJ2-7	TGCAGTGCTAGAGATCTGGGACAGGGGTCCTACGAGCAGTACTTC	CSARDLGQGSYEQYF
TRBV12-3/TRBV12-4	TRBD1	-	TRBJ2-1	TGTGCCAGCAGTGGCCGTGGGACAGGGGTTAATGAGCAGTTCTTC	CASSGRGTGVNEQFF
TRBV11-3	-	few	TRBJ2-5	TGTGCCAGCAGCTTAGCTTCCGTGGTTCCGGAGACCCAGTACTTC	CASSLASVVPETQYF
TRBV19	-	-	TRBJ1-5	TGTGCCAGTAGTATAGTTGGAGGGGTAAATCAGCCCCAGCATTTT	CASSIVGGVNQPQHF
TRBV15	-	-	TRBJ2-1	TGTTCCACCAGCAGCGGATATTCCTACAATGAGCAGTTCTTC	CSTSSGYSYNEQFF
TRBV19	-	-	TRBJ2-1	TGTGCCCGTAGTATATGGGATGAGCAGTTCTTC	CARSIWDEQFF
TRBV24-1	-	many	TRBJ1-6	TGTGCCACCAGGGCTAGGGCCGATTCACCCCTCCACTTT	CATRARADSPLHF
TRBV9	TRBD2	-	TRBJ2-1	TGTGCCAGCAGCGTAGAGGGCGGGGGCTCCTACAATGAGCAGTTCTTC	CASSVEGGGSYNEQFF
TRBV5-1	-	many	TRBJ2-1	TGCGCCAGCAGCTCCGCGGGGTTTAGCTCCTACAATGAGCAGTTCTTC	CASSSAGFSSYNEQFF
TRBV5-1	TRBD1	few	TRBJ2-2	TGCGCCAGCAGCTTGCCCGGGACAGGGAACACCGGGGAGCTGTTTTTT	CASSLPGTGNTGELFF